These 25 T cell receptor beta chains came from one sample sequenced in a study of CD8 T cells in Susac syndrome. Reverse transcription of 0.5 to 1 ug RNA was performed with random hexamers. TCRdb reanalysed the immunoSEQ multiplex PCR reads using MiXCR and keeps one entry per CDR3 protein. This table has about 70,000 distinct CDR3 sequences, roughly 95% appearing once. The specimen was CD4+ T cells from PBMCs. The source is a human donor with multiple sclerosis.

The chain combines TRBV6-5 with TRBJ2-6, with D possibly TRBD1 on 6 matching bases. Trimming stripped 0 bases from V and 0 bases from J, with 6 bases between. This CDR3 comprises 16 residues. The germline gives CDR1 MNHEY, CDR2 SVGAGI. In DNA, the CDR3 is TGTGCCAGCAGTTACTCGACAGGCTCTGGGGCCAACGTCCTGACTTTC. Residues: CASSYSTGSGANVLTF.

J is TRBJ2-7 and V is TRBV9, with 8 nucleotides matching TRBD1. With 0 bases clipped from V and 3 bases from J, the junction kept 8 bases outside the gene matches. CDR1 and CDR2 (germline): SGDLS, YYNGEE. The CDR3 runs 16 residues. The CDR3 sequence: CASSVASQGAIYEQYF. In nucleotides, the CDR3 is TGTGCCAGCAGCGTAGCTAGCCAGGGGGCGATCTACGAGCAGTACTTC. Full variable domain (missing parts from reference TRBV9 and TRBJ2-7): DSGVTQTPKHLITATGQRVTLRCSPRSGDLSVYWYQQSLDQGLQFLIQYYNGEERAKGNILERFSAQQFPDLHSELNLSSLELGDSALYFCASSVASQGAIYEQYFGPGTRLTVT.

This rearrangement joins TRBV7-8 to TRBJ2-3, with D maybe TRBD1 (6 bases). The CDR3 runs 15 residues. Germline V gene lookup returns CDR1 SGHVS and CDR2 FQNEAQ. V gave up 1 base and J gave up 3 bases, with 11 bases separating them. CDR3 nucleotides: TGTGCCAGCAGCTTAGTGTACAGGGCGACAGATACGCAGTATTTT. This codes for CASSLVYRATDTQYF.

The chain couples TRBV29-1 to TRBJ2-5; 7 positions match TRBD2. This CDR3 contains 14 residues. Germline CDR1 and CDR2: SQVTM and ANQGSEA. Trimming cost V 1 base and J 5 bases; bases outside gene matches: 7. CDR3 nucleotides: TGCAGCGTTGAAGCGGGGGGAGGGGTGGAGACCCAGTACTTC. It encodes CSVEAGGGVETQYF.

This clonotype has only a few counts. The chain uses TRBV5-1 and TRBJ2-5; D gene unclear. The germline V and J ends were trimmed by 0 bases and 5 bases, with 11 bases remaining between them. Germline V CDR1 and CDR2: SGHRS, YFSETQ. This CDR3 contains 14 residues. The CDR3 region is CASSLEGNGETQYF. The CDR3 DNA sequence: TGCGCCAGCAGCTTGGAGGGTAATGGGGAGACCCAGTACTTC.

The J gene is TRBJ2-1, the V gene TRBV5-1; 8 bases match TRBD2. The CDR3 extends over 15 amino acids. The junction had 3 bases not matched to a gene; V was cut back by 1 base and J by 3 bases. Germline V CDR1 and CDR2: SGHRS, YFSETQ. This CDR3 is CASSLIAGYYNEQFF. The CDR3 nucleotides are TGCGCCAGCAGCTTGATAGCGGGGTACTACAATGAGCAGTTCTTC.

The genes are TRBV29-1 and TRBJ1-4; D is ambiguous. Trimming pared 4 bases from V and 7 bases from J, leaving 19 bases between. Germline assignment: CDR1 SQVTM and CDR2 ANQGSEA. The CDR3 has 15 residues. This CDR3 is CSVASQGWGGEKLFF. The CDR3, as DNA: TGCAGCGTTGCGTCCCAAGGGTGGGGAGGTGAAAAACTGTTTTTT.

The V gene is TRBV28, the J gene TRBJ2-3, with D perhaps TRBD1 (6 bases). This CDR3 contains 13 residues. Deletions cut 2 bases from V and 5 bases from J, with 8 bases between. Germline lookup yields CDR1 MDHEN and CDR2 SYDVKM. The CDR3 DNA is TGTGCCAGCAGTTTAATGGGACAAGATACGCAGTATTTT. Its protein product is CASSLMGQDTQYF.

This chain links TRBV30 with TRBJ1-5; D not certain. CDR1 GTSNPN and CDR2 SVGIG come from the germline V gene (reference sequence). The CDR3 consists of 13 residues. V lost 2 bases and J 3 bases, leaving 8 bases between the germline ends. The CDR3 bases are TGTGCCTGGAGTCGAGTGGCCAATCAGCCCCAGCATTTT. It codes for CAWSRVANQPQHF.

V is TRBV3-1 and J is TRBJ2-7, with 7 bases fitting TRBD1. CDR1 is LGHDT, CDR2 YNNKEL, per germline (reference sequence). The CDR3 has 15 residues. The J segment lost 4 bases and the V segment lost 1 base, leaving 7 bases of the junction unmatched. The CDR3 nucleotides are TGTGCCAGCAGCCAAGGTAGACAGGGCGAGTACGAGCAGTACTTC. It translates to CASSQGRQGEYEQYF.

This rearrangement joins TRBV6-1 to TRBJ1-2; D is ambiguous. The CDR3 extends over 12 amino acids. Germline loops: CDR1 MNHNS, CDR2 SASEGT. Trimming took off 4 bases at V and 7 bases at J, with 10 bases between the two ends. CDR3 sequence reads: CASSGDVSGYTF. DNA of the CDR3: TGTGCCAGCAGTGGAGACGTATCTGGCTACACCTTC.

This clonotype was detected only once. V usage is TRBV20-1 and J usage is TRBJ2-5; no reliable D call. Germline CDR1 is DFQATT and CDR2 is SNEGSKA (reference sequence). With 0 bases removed from V and 4 bases from J, the gap between germline ends came to 15 bases. This CDR3 is built from 15 residues. The CDR3 DNA reads as TGCAGTGCTAGAGATATCTTGGCATCTGTAGAGACCCAGTACTTC. Its protein product is CSARDILASVETQYF.

This clonotype was recorded only once. V is TRBV28 and J is TRBJ2-7; D perhaps matches TRBD2 (6 bases). CDR3 length: 11 amino acids. V lost 7 bases, J lost 8 bases, and 12 bases lay in between. The V gene's germline CDR1 is MDHEN and CDR2 SYDVKM. The CDR3 DNA is TGTGCCAGCATGGAGGGCTTCAAGCAGTACTTC. This translates into CASMEGFKQYF.

The rearrangement links TRBV3-1 to TRBJ2-7; D might be TRBD1 (6 bases). The CDR3 spans 12 residues. V was clipped by 10 bases and J by 5 bases, with 15 bases between them. The germline CDR1 and CDR2 sequences are LGHDT and YNNKEL (reference sequence). The CDR3 nucleotides are TGTGCCATTGGCAGGGGTGGTCACGAGCAGTACTTC. Its translation: CAIGRGGHEQYF.

This chain connects TRBV27 to TRBJ1-5; D is possibly TRBD1 (6 bases). Per germline, CDR1 MNHEY and CDR2 SMNVEV (reference sequence). V was cut by 2 bases and J by 2 bases, with 13 bases left in between. The CDR3 runs 16 residues. CDR3 region: CASSLGGREGNQPQHF. The CDR3 DNA sequence: TGTGCCAGCAGTTTAGGGGGCAGGGAAGGCAATCAGCCCCAGCATTTT.

The V gene is TRBV12-3 or TRBV12-4, the J gene TRBJ1-1, with 9 bases identical to TRBD1. With V trimmed by 1 base and J by 6 bases, 9 bases remained unmatched. The CDR3 runs 16 residues. In DNA, the CDR3 is TGTGCCAGCAGTTTAGGAGGGACAGGGCCTGGGGCTGAAGCTTTCTTT. Translated, it gives CASSLGGTGPGAEAFF.

This chain uses TRBV30 with TRBJ1-1; D is perhaps TRBD1 (5 bases). CDR3 length equals 11 residues. The germline V gene encodes CDR1 GTSNPN and CDR2 SVGIG (reference sequence). Trimming pared 0 bases from V and 8 bases from J, leaving 7 bases between. In DNA, the CDR3 is TGTGCCTGGAGTGTAAGGGGAGAAGCTTTCTTT. As protein: CAWSVRGEAFF. Supplemented by reference TRBV30 and TRBJ1-1, the full variable domain reads SQTIHQWPATLVQPVGSPLSLECTVEGTSNPNLYWYRQAAGRGLQLLFYSVGIGQISSEVPQNLSASRPQDRQFILSSKKLLLSDSGFYLCAWSVRGEAFFGQGTRLTVV.

The chain has TRBV5-1 and TRBJ2-6, with 12 bases fitting TRBD1. With V trimmed by 4 bases and J by 3 bases, 5 bases remained unmatched. Germline-derived CDR1 and CDR2 are SGHRS and YFSETQ. The CDR3 runs 17 residues. In DNA form, the CDR3 reads TGCGCCAGCAGCCCCGGGACAGGGGGCGGTGGGGCCAACGTCCTGACTTTC. It specifies CASSPGTGGGGANVLTF.

This clonotype came up once. The chain combines TRBV6-5 with TRBJ2-4, with D unresolved. The ends were cut back, 4 bases at V and 4 bases at J, with 17 bases in the middle. The CDR3 contains 16 residues. Germline-derived CDR1 and CDR2 are MNHEY and SVGAGI. CDR3 bases: TGTGCCAGCAGTTCCGCCGACATCCTAGGAAAAAACATTCAGTACTTC. Amino acid sequence: CASSSADILGKNIQYF.

Here the CDR3 reads CASSQDSSGYTF. CDR3 nucleotide sequence: TGTGCCAGCAGCCAAGATAGTAGTGGCTACACCTTC. V usage is TRBV3-1 and J usage is TRBJ1-2; no firm D call. CDR3 length: 12 amino acids. Germline assignment: CDR1 LGHDT and CDR2 YNNKEL (reference sequence). Trimming took off 0 bases at V and 7 bases at J, with 6 bases between the two ends.

The rearrangement links TRBV25-1 to TRBJ2-5, with D uncertain. Germline V gene data show CDR1 as MGHDK and CDR2 as SYGVNS. The CDR3 is made up of 11 amino acids. V lost 2 bases, J lost 3 bases, and 1 base lay in between. The CDR3 is CASSEKETQYF. DNA for the CDR3: TGTGCCAGCAGTGAAAAAGAGACCCAGTACTTC.

The rearrangement links TRBV29-1 to TRBJ2-2, with 12 nucleotides matching TRBD1. Germline V lookup: CDR1 SQVTM, CDR2 ANQGSEA. The CDR3 sequence is 14 residues long. The junction had 2 bases not matched to a gene; V was cut back by 6 bases and J by 3 bases. Here the CDR3 DNA reads TGCAGCGTGGGACAGGGGGCAGACACCGGGGAGCTGTTTTTT. This gives the protein CSVGQGADTGELFF.

The gene calls are TRBV3-1 and TRBJ2-2; a weak D match, TRBD2 (6 bases). The CDR3 has 15 amino acids. V lost 0 bases to trimming and J lost 6 bases, with 11 bases between them. Germline V lookup: CDR1 LGHDT, CDR2 YNNKEL (reference sequence). CDR3: CASSQEAWGAGELFF. CDR3 DNA: TGTGCCAGCAGCCAAGAAGCTTGGGGGGCCGGGGAGCTGTTTTTT.

The chain joins TRBV5-1 to TRBJ1-1, with D unresolved. Germline lookup yields CDR1 SGHRS and CDR2 YFSETQ. The CDR3 is 15 residues long. With 3 bases removed from V and 0 bases from J, the gap between germline ends came to 12 bases. CDR3 region: CASSSSAEMNTEAFF. CDR3 DNA sequence: TGCGCCAGCAGCTCGTCGGCAGAGATGAACACTGAAGCTTTCTTT.

The chain has TRBV5-6 and TRBJ2-1; 7 bases are a match to TRBD1. The CDR3 has 17 residues. CDR1 and CDR2 (germline): SGHDT, YYEEEE. The J segment lost 3 bases and the V segment lost 0 bases, leaving 9 bases of the junction unmatched. The CDR3 is CASSLAVGTANYNEQFF. In nucleotides, the CDR3 is TGTGCCAGCAGCTTGGCCGTAGGGACAGCAAACTACAATGAGCAGTTCTTC.